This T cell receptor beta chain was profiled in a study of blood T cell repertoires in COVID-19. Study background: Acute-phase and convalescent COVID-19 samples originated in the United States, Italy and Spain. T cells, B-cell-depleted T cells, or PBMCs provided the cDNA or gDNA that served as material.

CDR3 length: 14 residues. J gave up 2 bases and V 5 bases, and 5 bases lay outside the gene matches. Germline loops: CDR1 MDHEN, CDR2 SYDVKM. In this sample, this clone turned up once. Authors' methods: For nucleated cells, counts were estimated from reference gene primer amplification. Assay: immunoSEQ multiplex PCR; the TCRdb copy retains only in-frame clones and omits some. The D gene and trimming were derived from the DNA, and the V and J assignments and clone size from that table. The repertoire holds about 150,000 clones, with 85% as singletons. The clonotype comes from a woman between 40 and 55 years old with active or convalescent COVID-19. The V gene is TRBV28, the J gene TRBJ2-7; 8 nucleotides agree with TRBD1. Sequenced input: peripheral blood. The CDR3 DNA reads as TGTGCCAGCAGTCCTCAGGGGGCCCCCTACGAGCAGTACTTC. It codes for CASSPQGAPYEQYF.